The clone carrying this TCR beta chain turned up a few times. What it recognizes is unknown. The isolated RNA, all of it, was reverse transcribed, so expressed TCRB transcripts were what got sequenced. Sequencing used immunoSEQ multiplex PCR; TCRdb keeps in-frame clones, though not all of them. The table shows about 340,000 clones, with approximately 12% occurring only once. Germline V lookup: CDR1 SQVTM, CDR2 ANQGSEA. V gave up 5 bases and J gave up 6 bases; unmatched junction bases: 14. The length of the CDR3 is 16 residues. The data derive from a study of beta chain features in type 1 diabetes. Findings and limits, study-wide: Moderate but significant shortening of TCRB CDR3s was recorded in all four CD4+ subsets from Type 1 diabetes patients.

The source material was naive CD4+ T cells from blood. The clonotype was recovered from a woman aged 18-29 years with type 1 diabetes. V usage is TRBV29-1 and J usage is TRBJ1-5; 9 positions agree with TRBD1. CDR3 in DNA: TGCAGCGTTACCGTTGGGGGAACAGGGGGCCGTCAGCCCCAGCATTTT. Amino acids: CSVTVGGTGGRQPQHF.